The 5 T cell receptor beta chains presented below share a single source sample, sequenced in a study of cytomegalovirus exposure and HLA in healthy donors. Vbeta (60) and Jbeta (13) primers were used in the PCR. The table came from immunoSEQ multiplex PCR; TCRdb's copy has only in-frame clones and leaves some out. The profile shows 80,000 to 100,000 clones, around 70% of them singletons. Sequencing input: PBMCs. All receptors derive from a man aged 50-59 years in good health and CMV-seronegative.

For this clone: The junction departs from germline at one end; a sequencing error may be responsible. The CDR3 loop is CASSLDRADETQYF. The CDR3, as DNA: TGTGCTAGCAGCTTAGACAGGGCGGACGAGACCCAGTACTTC. The chain links TRBV7-7 to TRBJ2-5; 7 bases are shared with TRBD1. Germline CDR1 SSHAT, CDR2 FNYEAQ (reference sequence). CDR3 length: 14 residues.

The genes are TRBV7-2 and TRBJ2-5, with 10 nucleotides matching TRBD2. The DNA end favors TRBJ2-7, so the J call may be wrong. Germline V gives CDR1 SGHTA, CDR2 FQGNSA. The CDR3 has 15 residues. The DNA for the CDR3 is TGTGCCAGCAGCTTCACTAGCGGGGCCACCTACGAGCAGTACTTC. Translated, it gives CASSFTSGATYEQYF.

The rearrangement uses TRBV18 and TRBJ1-1; D perhaps matches TRBD1 (6 bases). V shed 4 bases and J shed 1 base, with 7 bases lying between them. The CDR3 consists of 13 residues. Germline assignment: CDR1 KGHSH and CDR2 LQKENI. The CDR3 coding sequence is TGTGCCAGCTCACTGGGACAGAACACTGAAGCTTTCTTT. Translation gives CASSLGQNTEAFF.

This sequence joins TRBV7-2 and TRBJ2-3, with D unclear. This CDR3 contains 12 residues. CDR1 is SGHTA, CDR2 FQGNSA, per germline. V was shortened by 5 bases and J by 6 bases, with 9 bases between the two germline ends. The CDR3 here is CASSPVPDTQYF. The CDR3 nucleotides are TGTGCCAGCAGCCCCGTCCCGGATACGCAGTATTTT.

V usage is TRBV28 and J usage is TRBJ1-2; the match to TRBD1 covers 9 bases. Looked up from germline, CDR1 is MDHEN and CDR2 is SYDVKM. CDR3 length: 16 residues. The V gene end was trimmed by 7 bases and the J gene end by 0 bases; junction bases not matched to a gene: 9. The CDR3, as DNA: TGTGCCAGCACCAATTTAAGACAGGGGGCTAACTATGGCTACACCTTC. Residues: CASTNLRQGANYGYTF.